Each of the 23 T cell receptor beta chains below was sequenced from the same sample in a study of blood T cell repertoires in COVID-19. Repertoires were generated with immunoSEQ multiplex PCR, while TCRdb's copy carries only in-frame clones and drops some. The table shows 300,000 to 350,000 clones, with around 88% occurring only once. The sequenced material came from peripheral blood. Every receptor here comes from a woman in her thirties with COVID-19, enrolled during active disease.

CDR3 in DNA: TGTGCCAGCAGTTACGGGAGGGATGGAGCTTTCTTT. Translated: CASSYGRDGAFF. The J gene is TRBJ1-1, the V gene TRBV6-5; no reliable D call. Germline V gene lookup returns CDR1 MNHEY and CDR2 SVGAGI. CDR3 length equals 12 residues. V lost 2 bases and J lost 10, with 11 bases in between.

This clone appeared a single time. The V call is TRBV2, the J call TRBJ1-2; the D gene is possibly TRBD1 (5 bases). The germline V and J ends were trimmed by 4 bases and 2 bases, with 11 bases remaining between them. CDR3 length equals 14 residues. Germline V lookup: CDR1 SNHLY, CDR2 FYNNEI. The CDR3 protein is CASSALTANYGYTF. DNA for the CDR3: TGTGCCAGCAGTGCCCTGACAGCGAACTATGGCTACACCTTC. The variable domain in full, completed from reference TRBV2 and TRBJ1-2, reads EPEVTQTPSHQVTQMGQEVILRCVPISNHLYFYWYRQILGQKVEFLVSFYNNEISEKSEIFDDQFSVERPDGSNFTLKIRSTKLEDSAMYFCASSALTANYGYTFGSGTRLTVV.

The chain employs TRBV5-1 and TRBJ1-1; D is possibly TRBD1 (6 bases). Germline CDR1 SGHRS, CDR2 YFSETQ. Trimming took off 4 bases at V and 4 bases at J, with 26 bases between the two ends. This CDR3 spans 18 amino acids. The CDR3 DNA is TGCGCCAGCAGCACGCGCCAGGGGCGAAAGACCTTAGCCACTGAAGCTTTCTTT. This encodes CASSTRQGRKTLATEAFF.

J is TRBJ2-5 and V is TRBV24-1; the match to TRBD1 covers 9 bases. The CDR3 runs 20 residues. Trimming cost V 4 bases and J 3 bases; bases outside gene matches: 20. Germline V gene data show CDR1 as KGHDR and CDR2 as SFDVKD. Written as DNA, the CDR3 is TGTGCCACCAGTGACCACACCGCTCGCCCGGGACAGGGTGCTGAAGAGACCCAGTACTTC. It translates to CATSDHTARPGQGAEETQYF.

CDR3 nucleotides: TGTGCCAGCAGCCCCGTCGTCGAGGCCCCTTCCAAGCAGTTCTTC. It is translated as CASSPVVEAPSKQFF. V and J are TRBV9 and TRBJ2-1; D is ambiguous. The germline CDR1 and CDR2 sequences are SGDLS and YYNGEE. The CDR3 spans 15 residues. The V end lost 4 bases, the J end lost 11 bases, and 22 bases lay between the germline ends.

The chain recombines TRBV3-1 (or the pseudogene TRBV3-2) with TRBJ1-2; TRBD1 might be the D (6 bases). V was cut by 0 bases and J by 4 bases, with 12 bases left in between. The CDR3 length is 15 residues. Germline V lookup: CDR1 LGHDT, CDR2 YNNKEL (reference sequence). As DNA, the CDR3 is TGTGCCAGCAGCCAAGATCGTCGAGGGGGCTATGGCTACACCTTC. Translated: CASSQDRRGGYGYTF.

The rearrangement uses TRBV5-4 and TRBJ1-1; D gene unclear. This CDR3 has 15 residues. Germline V CDR1 and CDR2: SGHNT, YYREEE (reference sequence). The V and J ends lost 2 bases and 5 bases respectively, with 16 bases between them. The CDR3 nucleotides read TGTGCCAGCAGCTTTTGGGCCGTGTCAAAGACTGAAGCTTTCTTT. It codes for CASSFWAVSKTEAFF.

The CDR3 loop is CASSLTPQGVQDYGYTF. For the CDR3, the DNA is TGCGCCAGCAGCCTTACCCCACAGGGGGTCCAGGACTATGGCTACACCTTC. The V and J genes are TRBV5-1 and TRBJ1-2, with 8 positions matching TRBD1. The CDR3 covers 17 residues. Germline V gives CDR1 SGHRS, CDR2 YFSETQ. Trimming cost V 4 bases and J 3 bases; bases outside gene matches: 14.

The V gene is TRBV7-9, the J gene TRBJ1-4; possible D gene TRBD1, 5 bases. This CDR3 spans 13 amino acids. Between the trimmed V and J ends, which lost 8 bases and 8 bases, there was a span of 15 bases. Germline V CDR1 and CDR2: SEHNR, FQNEAQ (reference sequence). CDR3 in DNA: TGTGCCAGCGCTAAGGGGTTGAGGGAAAAACTGTTTTTT. Translating gives CASAKGLREKLFF.

The genes are TRBV3-1 (or the pseudogene TRBV3-2) and TRBJ2-3; 10 bases agree with TRBD2. Germline V gene lookup returns CDR1 LGHDT and CDR2 YNNKEL (reference sequence). J gave up 2 bases and V 3 bases, and 17 bases lay outside the gene matches. The CDR3 sequence is 20 residues long. The CDR3 region has the DNA TGTGCCAGCAGCCACCGAGGGGGTAGCGGGGGGTCCCCTCTCACAGATACGCAGTATTTT. It yields the protein CASSHRGGSGGSPLTDTQYF.

This chain connects TRBV9 to TRBJ2-3; the match to TRBD2 covers 8 bases. With V trimmed by 0 bases and J by 3 bases, 3 bases remained unmatched. The CDR3 has 15 residues. CDR1 SGDLS and CDR2 YYNGEE come from the germline V gene. The CDR3 sequence is CASSVAGGRTDTQYF. CDR3 sequence (DNA): TGTGCCAGCAGCGTAGCGGGGGGGCGGACAGATACGCAGTATTTT.

This clone appeared once. The rearrangement joins TRBV7-2 to TRBJ1-1; tentatively, D is TRBD1 (6 bases). The CDR3 has 16 residues. In germline, CDR1 is SGHTA, CDR2 FQGNSA. V lost 1 base and J lost 7, with 19 bases in between. Written as DNA, the CDR3 is TGTGCCAGCAGCTTAGGTCAGGGGTCCCCCCTGAATGAAGCTTTCTTT. Its protein is CASSLGQGSPLNEAFF.

This clone was recorded a few times. The rearrangement links TRBV7-2 to TRBJ2-2, with D possibly matching TRBD2 (5 bases). The germline gives CDR1 SGHTA, CDR2 FQGNSA. V was trimmed by 7 bases and J by 2 bases, leaving 14 bases between them. The CDR3 has 15 amino acids. CDR3 nucleotide sequence: TGTGCCAGCACCCGGCAATCGGGAAACACCGGGGAGCTGTTTTTT. Encoded protein: CASTRQSGNTGELFF.

The rearrangement links TRBV18 to TRBJ2-7; the D gene is possibly TRBD1 (6 bases). Looked up from germline, CDR1 is KGHSH and CDR2 is LQKENI. Trimming stripped 5 bases from V and 6 bases from J, with 11 bases between. The CDR3 has 12 residues. The CDR3 bases are TGTGCCAGCTCATCTACAGGGATCGAGCAGTACTTC. This codes for CASSSTGIEQYF.

This chain uses TRBV5-5 with TRBJ2-5, with 8 positions matching TRBD2. Germline V gene sequence: CDR1 SGHKS, CDR2 YYEKEE (reference sequence). The CDR3 covers 15 residues. The trim removed 0 bases at V and 5 bases at J, leaving 6 bases unmatched. CDR3 residues: CASSLGLATGETQYF. The CDR3 DNA sequence: TGTGCCAGCAGCTTGGGACTAGCGACGGGTGAGACCCAGTACTTC.

The chain is built from TRBV18 and TRBJ2-1; no reliable D call. Germline CDR1 and CDR2: KGHSH and LQKENI. This CDR3 comprises 14 residues. The V end lost 8 bases, the J end lost 0 bases, and 11 bases lay between the germline ends. The CDR3, as DNA: TGTGCCAGCACGAACTTGAGCTCCTACAATGAGCAGTTCTTC. This translates into CASTNLSSYNEQFF. The variable domain in full, completed from reference TRBV18 and TRBJ2-1, reads NAGVMQNPRHLVRRRGQEARLRCSPMKGHSHVYWYRQLPEEGLKFMVYLQKENIIDESGMPKERFSAEFPKEGPSILRIQQVVRGDSAAYFCASTNLSSYNEQFFGPGTRLTVL.

The CDR3 region is CASSVALTASGEVDTQYF. For the CDR3, the DNA is TGTGCCAGCAGCGTAGCCCTTACCGCTAGCGGGGAGGTAGATACGCAGTATTTT. J is TRBJ2-3 and V is TRBV9, with 9 bases that match TRBD2. V was pared by 0 bases and J by 5 bases, with 13 bases of the junction left unmatched. The CDR3 has 18 amino acids. Germline lookup yields CDR1 SGDLS and CDR2 YYNGEE.

This chain uses TRBV6-2 or TRBV6-3 with TRBJ2-7; TRBD2 agrees at 9 bases. This CDR3 spans 16 amino acids. CDR1 and CDR2 from the germline V gene are MNHEY and SVGEGT. The trim removed 2 bases at V and 7 bases at J, leaving 12 bases unmatched. The CDR3 sequence: CASSYGTAGGQGEQYF. For the CDR3, the DNA is TGTGCCAGCAGTTACGGTACAGCGGGGGGTCAGGGAGAGCAGTACTTC.

The chain uses TRBV7-9 and TRBJ2-1, with D tentatively TRBD1 (6 bases). Deletions cut 3 bases from V and 9 bases from J, with 12 bases between. Germline CDR1 reads SEHNR; CDR2 reads FQNEAQ (reference sequence). This CDR3 has 13 amino acids. CDR3 sequence (DNA): TGTGCCAGCAGCTTCAGGGGATCTAGTGAGCAGTTCTTC. It translates to CASSFRGSSEQFF.

The chain links TRBV30 to TRBJ1-1, with a tentative D call TRBD1 (5 bases). V lost 0 bases and J lost 3, with 14 bases in between. The CDR3 length is 15 residues. The V gene's germline CDR1 is GTSNPN and CDR2 SVGIG (reference sequence). CDR3 sequence (DNA): TGTGCCTGGAGTGTAAGGGGAGGTTACTACACTGAAGCTTTCTTT. It is translated as CAWSVRGGYYTEAFF.

The V call is TRBV5-5, the J call TRBJ1-1; D unclear. This CDR3 spans 14 amino acids. V lost 2 bases, J lost 7 bases, and 15 bases lay in between. Looked up from germline, CDR1 is SGHKS and CDR2 is YYEKEE (reference sequence). CDR3 nucleotide sequence: TGTGCCAGCAGCTTAGCCGGGTCCCCAAATGAAGCTTTCTTT. Translation gives CASSLAGSPNEAFF.

This clone appeared once. This chain uses TRBV6-6 with TRBJ2-7; unclear D gene. The germline CDR1 and CDR2 sequences are MNHNY and SVGAGI (reference sequence). The CDR3 has 12 amino acids. Trimming removed 2 bases from V and 7 bases from J, with 9 bases in between. The CDR3 sequence: CASSYGLWEQYV. In DNA, the CDR3 is TGTGCCAGCAGTTACGGGCTTTGGGAGCAGTACGTC.

The rearrangement joins TRBV6-5 to TRBJ2-7; D not resolved. Germline CDR1 MNHEY, CDR2 SVGAGI. The CDR3 is made up of 11 amino acids. V lost 6 bases to trimming and J lost 5 bases, with 8 bases between them. CDR3 amino acids: CASSPHDEQYV. The CDR3 region has the DNA TGTGCCAGCAGCCCCCATGACGAGCAGTACGTC.